This T cell receptor beta chain was identified in a study of Siglec-9 on CD8 T cells in melanoma. V was shortened by 4 bases and J by 6 bases, with 6 bases between the two germline ends. The V gene's germline CDR1 is SQVTM and CDR2 ANQGSEA. The CDR3 has 11 amino acids. This clone has a handful of counts. Its antigen remains unknown. The assay was immunoSEQ multiplex PCR, and TCRdb's table has in-frame clones only and misses some. Of about 36,000 clones listed, about 80% are singletons. Overall study results and limits: An effector memory CD8+ T-cell subset seemingly accumulating in melanoma was reportedly marked and regulated by Siglec-9.

The chain is built from TRBV29-1 and TRBJ1-4; no definite D call. The receptor's source is a human donor in good health. The sample comprised Siglec-9- CD8+ T cells sorted from blood. The CDR3 protein is CSVVVDEKLFF. For the CDR3, the DNA is TGCAGCGTTGTCGTGGATGAAAAACTGTTTTTT.